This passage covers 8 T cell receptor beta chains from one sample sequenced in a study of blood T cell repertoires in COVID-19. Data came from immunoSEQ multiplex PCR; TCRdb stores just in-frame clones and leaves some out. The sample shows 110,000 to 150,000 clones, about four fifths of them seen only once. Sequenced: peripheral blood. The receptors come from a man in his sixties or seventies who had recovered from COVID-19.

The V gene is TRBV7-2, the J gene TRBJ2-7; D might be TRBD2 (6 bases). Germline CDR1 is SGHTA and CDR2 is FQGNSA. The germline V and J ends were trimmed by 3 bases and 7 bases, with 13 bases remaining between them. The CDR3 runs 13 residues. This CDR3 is CASSFSGAGEQYF. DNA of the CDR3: TGTGCCAGCAGCTTTTCCGGGGCGGGAGAGCAGTACTTC.

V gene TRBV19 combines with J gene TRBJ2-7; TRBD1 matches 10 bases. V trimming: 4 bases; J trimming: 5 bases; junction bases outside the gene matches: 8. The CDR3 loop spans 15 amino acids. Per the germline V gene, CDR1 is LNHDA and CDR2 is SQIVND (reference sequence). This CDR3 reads CASSTPTGTGDEQYF. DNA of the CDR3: TGTGCCAGTAGTACGCCGACCGGGACAGGGGACGAGCAGTACTTC. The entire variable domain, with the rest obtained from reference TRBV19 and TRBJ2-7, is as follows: DGGITQSPKYLFRKEGQNVTLSCEQNLNHDAMYWYRQDPGQGLRLIYYSQIVNDFQKGDIAEGYSVSREKKESFPLTVTSAQKNPTAFYLCASSTPTGTGDEQYFGPGTRLTVT.

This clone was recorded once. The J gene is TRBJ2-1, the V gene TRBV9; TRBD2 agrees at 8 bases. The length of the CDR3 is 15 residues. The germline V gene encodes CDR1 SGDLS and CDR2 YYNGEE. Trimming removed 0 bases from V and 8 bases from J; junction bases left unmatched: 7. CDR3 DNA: TGTGCCAGCAGCGTAGTAGCGGGGTGGGGGGATGAGCAGTTCTTC. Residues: CASSVVAGWGDEQFF.

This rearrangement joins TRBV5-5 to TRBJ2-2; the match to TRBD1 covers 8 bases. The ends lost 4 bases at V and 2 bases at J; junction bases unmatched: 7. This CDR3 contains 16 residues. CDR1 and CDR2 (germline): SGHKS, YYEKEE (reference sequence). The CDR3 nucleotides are TGTGCCAGCAGCCGGGCGGGGACAGGAAACACCGGGGAGCTGTTTTTT. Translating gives CASSRAGTGNTGELFF.

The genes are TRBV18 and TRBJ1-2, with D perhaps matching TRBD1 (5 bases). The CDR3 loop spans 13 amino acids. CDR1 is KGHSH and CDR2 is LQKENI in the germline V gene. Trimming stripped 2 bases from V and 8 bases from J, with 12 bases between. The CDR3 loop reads CASSPGAGLGYTF. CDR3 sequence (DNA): TGTGCCAGCTCACCAGGAGCGGGGCTCGGCTACACCTTC.

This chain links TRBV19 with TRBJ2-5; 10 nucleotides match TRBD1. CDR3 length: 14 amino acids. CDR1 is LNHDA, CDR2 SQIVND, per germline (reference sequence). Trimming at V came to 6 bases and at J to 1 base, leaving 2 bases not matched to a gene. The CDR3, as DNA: TGTGCCAGTAGGGGACAGGGGTTCCAAGAGACCCAGTACTTC. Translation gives CASRGQGFQETQYF.

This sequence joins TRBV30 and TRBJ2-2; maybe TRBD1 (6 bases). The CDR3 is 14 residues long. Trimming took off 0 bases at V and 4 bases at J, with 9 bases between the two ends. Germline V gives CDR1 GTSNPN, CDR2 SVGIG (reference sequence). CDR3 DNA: TGTGCCTGGAGTGTGGGACATTTCACCGGGGAGCTGTTTTTT. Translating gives CAWSVGHFTGELFF.

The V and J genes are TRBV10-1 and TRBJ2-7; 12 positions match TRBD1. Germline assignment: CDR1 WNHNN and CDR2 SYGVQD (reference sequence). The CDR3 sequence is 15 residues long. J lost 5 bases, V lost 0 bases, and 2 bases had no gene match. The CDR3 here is CASSESGQGAHEQYF. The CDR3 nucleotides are TGCGCCAGCAGTGAGTCGGGACAGGGGGCCCACGAGCAGTACTTC.